Reported below is one T cell receptor beta chain. The target antigen is unknown. Alongside a J-beta primer mix, a sample-barcoded 5' primer served in a second PCR lasting about 7 to 11 cycles. MiXCR was run by TCRdb on the 5' RACE reads, yielding one entry per CDR3 protein. The data hold about 1.4 million distinct CDR3 sequences, with roughly 64% observed a single time. The data originate from a study of blood T cells in healthy people across ages. In germline, CDR1 is MNHEY, CDR2 SVGEGT. The CDR3 sequence is 13 residues long. The V and J ends lost 6 bases and 4 bases respectively, with 12 bases between them. Study conclusions and caveats: Older age coincided with a roughly linear decline in TCR beta diversity per million T cells. Donor CMV status was unknown, possibly confounding expanded clonotype changes.

The authors isolated at least 6 million PBMCs per sample. Total RNA extraction produced at least 6 micrograms (per sample) for the study. The rearrangement uses TRBV6-2 or TRBV6-3 and TRBJ1-2; no firm D call. Specimen: blood. The receptor comes from a man aged 18 to 30 in good health. CDR3 amino acids: CASSQHRIYGYTF. As DNA, the CDR3 is TGTGCCAGCAGCCAACACCGGATCTATGGCTACACCTTC.